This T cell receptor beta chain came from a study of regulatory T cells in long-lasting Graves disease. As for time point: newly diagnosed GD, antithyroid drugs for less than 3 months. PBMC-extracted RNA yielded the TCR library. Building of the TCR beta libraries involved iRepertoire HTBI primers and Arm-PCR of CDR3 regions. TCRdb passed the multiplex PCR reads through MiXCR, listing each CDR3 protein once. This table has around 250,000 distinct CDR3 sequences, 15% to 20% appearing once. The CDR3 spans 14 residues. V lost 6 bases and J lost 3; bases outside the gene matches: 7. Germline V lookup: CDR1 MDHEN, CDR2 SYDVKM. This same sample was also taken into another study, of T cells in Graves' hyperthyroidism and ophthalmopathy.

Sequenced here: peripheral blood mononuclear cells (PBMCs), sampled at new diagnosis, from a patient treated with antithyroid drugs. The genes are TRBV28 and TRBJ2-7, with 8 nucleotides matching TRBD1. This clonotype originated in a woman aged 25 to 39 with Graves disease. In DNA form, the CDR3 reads TGTGCCAGCAGAAGACAGGGGATCAGCTACGAGCAGTACTTC. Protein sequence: CASRRQGISYEQYF.